This TCR beta chain is drawn from a study of cytomegalovirus exposure and HLA in healthy donors. Study-level background: Assignment to the Caucasian-associated ancestry cluster applied to around four fifths of the 300 to 500 genotyped donors.

CDR1 MDHEN and CDR2 SYDVKM come from the germline V gene. CDR3 length equals 14 residues. V lost 7 bases, J lost 4 bases, and 2 bases stayed unmatched. PCR involved 60 Vbeta and 13 Jbeta primers. Sequenced by immunoSEQ multiplex PCR; TCRdb stores in-frame clones only, minus some. Its table lists over 100,000 clones. Turning to this clone: Its antigen remains unidentified.

Study observations and caveats: Most TCR sequences showed up rarely, but some public TCRs showed up in many donors. TCR beta sequences reportedly predicted most subjects' HLA-A and HLA-B alleles accurately.

The chain joins TRBV28 to TRBJ2-1, with 12 bases matching TRBD2. The source is a woman aged 40 to 50 in good health and CMV-seropositive. Sequencing was done on a sample of PBMCs. This CDR3 reads CASKGLAGYNEQFF. DNA for the CDR3: TGTGCCAGCAAAGGACTAGCGGGATACAATGAGCAGTTCTTC. The full variable domain, with the rest looked up from reference TRBV28 and TRBJ2-1, is DVKVTQSSRYLVKRTGEKVFLECVQDMDHENMFWYRQDPGLGLRLIYFSYDVKMKEKGDIPEGYSVSREKKERFSLILESASTNQTSMYLCASKGLAGYNEQFFGPGTRLTVL.